Each of the 14 T cell receptor beta chains below was sequenced from the same sample in a study of blood T cell repertoires in COVID-19. The method was immunoSEQ multiplex PCR; TCRdb's version includes in-frame clones alone and lacks a portion of them. This sample carries 180,000 or so clones, roughly 85% of them seen once, and the ten largest clones take approximately 8%. Sequencing input: peripheral blood. The receptors were sampled from a woman aged 55-69 years with acute or convalescent COVID-19.

This clone was observed once. The CDR3 region has the DNA TGCAGCGTATCTAATTTAATTTACAATGAGCAGTTCTTC. This codes for CSVSNLIYNEQFF. The gene calls are TRBV29-1 and TRBJ2-1; no firm D call. The length of the CDR3 is 13 residues. Germline loops: CDR1 SQVTM, CDR2 ANQGSEA. The V and J ends lost 6 bases and 4 bases respectively, with 13 bases between them.

V gene TRBV19 combines with J gene TRBJ1-3, with a possible D match to TRBD1 (5 bases). The CDR3 is 16 residues long. V was clipped by 4 bases and J by 5 bases, with 18 bases between them. The V gene's germline CDR1 is LNHDA and CDR2 SQIVND (reference sequence). CDR3 sequence reads: CASSTSGSGGRNTIYF. CDR3 DNA sequence: TGTGCCAGTAGTACATCCGGCTCGGGGGGAAGAAACACCATATATTTT.

The rearrangement links TRBV7-3 to TRBJ2-1; 10 nucleotides match TRBD2. Unmatched junction bases numbered 8, after V lost 5 bases and J lost 7 bases. This CDR3 spans 15 amino acids. From germline, CDR1 is SGHTA and CDR2 FQGTGA. The CDR3 coding sequence is TGTGCCAGCAGCCCTAGCGGGAGTGGGCGAAATGAGCAGTTCTTC. Translating it yields CASSPSGSGRNEQFF.

The DNA for the CDR3 is TGTGCCAGCAGCCAAGACAGGTACCAGCCCCAGCATTTT. This translates into CASSQDRYQPQHF. The gene calls are TRBV3-1 (or the pseudogene TRBV3-2) and TRBJ1-5; no clear D gene. Germline V gene data show CDR1 as LGHDT and CDR2 as YNNKEL (reference sequence). There are 13 residues in the CDR3. Trimming removed 0 bases at V and 7 bases at J, with 7 bases between.

The chain combines TRBV18 with TRBJ2-7; no clear D gene. CDR1 is KGHSH, CDR2 LQKENI, per germline. CDR3 length: 13 amino acids. V was clipped by 4 bases and J by 3 bases, with 10 bases between them. CDR3 amino acids: CASSLDTNYEQYV. The CDR3 bases are TGTGCCAGCTCACTAGACACGAACTACGAGCAGTACGTC.

This chain's CDR3 is CATSPGGGGAYNEQFF. As DNA, the CDR3 is TGTGCCACCAGCCCGGGGGGGGGCGGGGCTTACAATGAGCAGTTCTTC. The chain combines TRBV15 with TRBJ2-1; 8 bases match TRBD2. The germline gives CDR1 LNHNV, CDR2 YYDKDF (reference sequence). The CDR3 is 16 amino acids. V dropped 5 bases and J dropped 4; count of bases not matched to a gene: 10.

This clone has just one count. The CDR3 region is CAWSESSNQPQHF. The CDR3 DNA follows: TGTGCCTGGAGTGAAAGCAGCAATCAGCCCCAGCATTTT. The rearrangement joins TRBV30 to TRBJ1-5, with D uncertain. CDR1 GTSNPN and CDR2 SVGIG come from the germline V gene (reference sequence). The ends were cut back, 1 base at V and 1 base at J, with 5 bases in the middle. The CDR3 is made up of 13 amino acids.

A few counts support this clone. The chain employs TRBV19 and TRBJ1-2; D is undetermined. The CDR3 sequence is 13 residues long. Germline V gene data show CDR1 as LNHDA and CDR2 as SQIVND (reference sequence). V lost 4 bases, J lost 6 bases, and 12 bases lay in between. The CDR3 DNA is TGTGCCAGTAGTAGCCCCGACTGGCATGGCTACACCTTC. Protein product: CASSSPDWHGYTF.

The chain's CDR3 is CATGQGSANYGYTF. The CDR3 bases are TGTGCCACCGGACAGGGGTCAGCTAACTATGGCTACACCTTC. The V call is TRBV10-3, the J call TRBJ1-2; TRBD1 matches 9 bases. V was clipped by 10 bases and J by 0 bases; unmatched bases: 6. The CDR3 spans 14 residues. Germline CDR1 and CDR2: ENHRY and SYGVKD.

The chain joins TRBV9 to TRBJ2-7; weak D call: TRBD1 (5 bases). The length of the CDR3 is 13 residues. The V and J ends lost 2 bases and 7 bases respectively, with 13 bases between them. Germline V gene data show CDR1 as SGDLS and CDR2 as YYNGEE. The CDR3 protein is CASSVGPSGEQYF. The CDR3 region has the DNA TGTGCCAGCAGCGTGGGGCCAAGTGGTGAGCAGTACTTC.

The chain couples TRBV21-1 to TRBJ2-2; TRBD2 is the table's D call, not checked against the DNA. TRBV21-1 is classified as a pseudogene. This CDR3 has 18 residues. Here the CDR3 reads CARPGILCGWGFPGELFF. The CDR3 DNA reads TGTGCCAGGCCGGGGATCCTTTGTGGGTGGGGTTTTCCCGGGGAGCTGTTTTTT.

V usage is TRBV5-1 and J usage is TRBJ2-5, with 8 bases that match TRBD2. CDR1 is SGHRS and CDR2 is YFSETQ in the germline V gene. V shed 4 bases and J 3 bases; nucleotides not matched to a gene: 5. This CDR3 is 14 amino acids long. The CDR3, as DNA: TGCGCCAGCAGCCAGGGGCGGGAGGAAGAGACCCAGTACTTC. It encodes CASSQGREEETQYF.

This CDR3 is CASSYSETGNEQFF. DNA for the CDR3: TGTGCCAGCAGTTACTCTGAAACGGGGAATGAGCAGTTCTTC. The gene calls are TRBV6-6 and TRBJ2-1, with D perhaps TRBD2 (5 bases). CDR1 is MNHNY and CDR2 is SVGAGI in the germline V gene (reference sequence). The CDR3 extends over 14 amino acids. The V end lost 0 bases, the J end lost 7 bases, and 10 bases lay between the germline ends.

The chain has TRBV5-8 and TRBJ2-5, with TRBD2 matching 9 bases. V lost 0 bases to trimming and J lost 5 bases; unmatched junction nucleotides: 11. The CDR3 is 17 amino acids. Germline V gene lookup returns CDR1 SGHTS and CDR2 YDEGEE. CDR3 in amino acids: CASSLGIGVAGDETQYF. CDR3 nucleotides: TGTGCCAGCAGCTTGGGAATCGGGGTAGCGGGAGATGAGACCCAGTACTTC.